One and the same sample provided the 10 T cell receptor beta chains below, sequenced in a study of blood T cell repertoires in COVID-19. Libraries were prepared by immunoSEQ multiplex PCR; TCRdb keeps only in-frame clonotypes and omits some of them. The sample has approximately 300,000 clones; more than 85% are singletons. Sequenced input: PBMCs or T cells enriched from blood (not recorded which). Receptors originate from a woman in her thirties who had recovered from COVID-19.

The genes are TRBV9 and TRBJ1-2, with D tentatively TRBD1 (5 bases). The germline CDR1 and CDR2 sequences are SGDLS and YYNGEE. The CDR3 totals 15 residues. Trimming pared 0 bases from V and 2 bases from J, leaving 11 bases between. This CDR3 is CASSVVPGMNYGYTF. DNA of the CDR3: TGTGCCAGCAGCGTAGTACCAGGGATGAACTATGGCTACACCTTC. Using reference TRBV9 and TRBJ1-2 for the parts outside the CDR3, the full variable domain is DSGVTQTPKHLITATGQRVTLRCSPRSGDLSVYWYQQSLDQGLQFLIQYYNGEERAKGNILERFSAQQFPDLHSELNLSSLELGDSALYFCASSVVPGMNYGYTFGSGTRLTVV.

The chain couples TRBV5-1 to TRBJ2-7; D is unresolved. With 0 bases removed from V and 3 bases from J, the gap between germline ends came to 10 bases. The V gene's germline CDR1 is SGHRS and CDR2 YFSETQ. There are 14 residues in the CDR3. The chain's CDR3 is CASSLASKLYEQYF. Here the CDR3 DNA reads TGCGCCAGCAGCTTGGCGTCTAAACTCTACGAGCAGTACTTC.

The V and J genes are TRBV5-4 and TRBJ2-1, with unresolved D. V lost 5 bases and J lost 5, with 8 bases in between. In germline, CDR1 is SGHNT, CDR2 YYREEE (reference sequence). CDR3 length equals 12 residues. This chain's CDR3 is CASRHLDNEQFF. In DNA form, the CDR3 reads TGTGCCAGCAGACATCTGGACAATGAGCAGTTCTTC.

The gene calls are TRBV28 and TRBJ1-1; D perhaps matches TRBD1 (6 bases). Looked up from germline, CDR1 is MDHEN and CDR2 is SYDVKM. Deletions cut 3 bases from V and 6 bases from J, with 14 bases between. CDR3 length: 14 amino acids. The CDR3 loop is CASSFQGFGPEAFF. CDR3 bases: TGTGCCAGCAGTTTTCAGGGGTTCGGGCCTGAAGCTTTCTTT.

This chain links TRBV2 with TRBJ1-2, with D tentatively TRBD1 (6 bases). The CDR3 runs 15 residues. Germline lookup yields CDR1 SNHLY and CDR2 FYNNEI. The V and J ends lost 7 bases and 0 bases respectively, with 15 bases between them. The CDR3 region is CASNPVGGPNYGYTF. As DNA, the CDR3 is TGTGCCAGCAACCCCGTAGGGGGTCCTAACTATGGCTACACCTTC.

This clone was recorded a few times. This rearrangement joins TRBV13 to TRBJ2-7; 7 bases agree with TRBD2. The CDR3 has 13 amino acids. V shed 5 bases and J 4 bases; nucleotides not matched to a gene: 5. The germline V gene encodes CDR1 PRHDT and CDR2 FYEKMQ (reference sequence). The CDR3 nucleotides are TGTGCCAGCAGCCCAGCGGGATTGTACGAGCAGTACTTC. Translation: CASSPAGLYEQYF.

The chain uses TRBV7-2 and TRBJ1-3; the D is unclear. Germline-derived CDR1 and CDR2 are SGHTA and FQGNSA. Trimming stripped 7 bases from V and 0 bases from J, with 7 bases between. The CDR3 has 13 amino acids. CDR3 sequence reads: CASKPSSGNTIYF. CDR3 in DNA: TGTGCCAGCAAGCCGAGCTCTGGAAACACCATATATTTT.

The V call is TRBV5-1, the J call TRBJ2-1; 12 nucleotides align to TRBD1. The CDR3 contains 17 residues. The germline V gene has CDR1 SGHRS and CDR2 YFSETQ. V lost 2 bases and J lost 4; bases outside the gene matches: 7. CDR3 sequence: CASSFGTGGSLYNEQFF. DNA of the CDR3: TGCGCCAGCAGCTTCGGGACAGGGGGCTCGCTATACAATGAGCAGTTCTTC.

The chain recombines TRBV23-1 with TRBJ2-7; D not certain. TRBV23-1 is treated as an ORF (open reading frame) with a function not yet certain. The V and J ends lost 0 bases and 3 bases respectively, with 9 bases between them. CDR3 length: 14 residues. This chain's CDR3 is CASSQSMADYEQYF. The CDR3 DNA is TGCGCCAGCAGTCAATCCATGGCCGACTACGAGCAGTACTTC.

The rearrangement uses TRBV5-1 and TRBJ2-2; D is possibly TRBD1 (5 bases). The V gene's germline CDR1 is SGHRS and CDR2 YFSETQ. The CDR3 is 15 residues long. With 6 bases removed from V and 0 bases from J, the gap between germline ends came to 12 bases. CDR3: CASNRGPPNTGELFF. CDR3 in DNA: TGCGCCAGCAATAGGGGCCCTCCGAACACCGGGGAGCTGTTTTTT.